Following are 18 T cell receptor beta chains from one sample sequenced in a study of Graves' ophthalmopathy and Graves' hyperthyroidism. Using RNA transcripts, the TCR beta CDR3 regions were amplified. First-round RT-PCR with HTBI primers preceded a second-round multiplex PCR. MiXCR, applied by TCRdb to the multiplex PCR reads, yields one record per CDR3 protein. The sample includes just over 400,000 distinct CDR3 sequences, 20% to 25% of them seen just once. The sample was peripheral blood. The source is a woman aged 18 to 35 with stable Graves' hyperthyroidism.

This clonotype showed up just a few times. A much larger clone sits a single nucleotide away, making a read error possible. The chain combines TRBV7-2 with TRBJ2-5, with D maybe TRBD2 (6 bases). Germline V lookup: CDR1 SGHTA, CDR2 FQGNSA. The length of the CDR3 is 14 residues. CDR3 sequence (DNA): TGTGCCCCGCGGGACGTCGGATGGAAAGATACCCAGTACTTC. It codes for CAPRDVGWKDTQYF.

This clonotype was seen a few times. The J gene is TRBJ1-5, the V gene TRBV5-1; perhaps TRBD1 as D (6 bases). Germline CDR1 reads SGHRS; CDR2 reads YFSETQ. V gave up 0 bases and J gave up 6 bases, with 16 bases separating them. The CDR3 is made up of 16 amino acids. CDR3 bases: TGCGCCAGCAGCTTGGGTACAGGGATCGGGGTTCAGCCCCAGCATTTT. This translates into CASSLGTGIGVQPQHF.

This clonotype was counted only a few times. The gene calls are TRBV5-1 and TRBJ1-1; tentatively, D is TRBD1 (6 bases). CDR3 size: 18 residues. Germline V gene sequence: CDR1 SGHRS, CDR2 YFSETQ. Deletions cut 4 bases from V and 2 bases from J, with 24 bases between. The CDR3 coding sequence is TGCGCCAGCAGCAGGGGGTTTGGCAGTCCGCTGCTAAACACTGAAGCTTTCTTT. Its protein product is CASSRGFGSPLLNTEAFF.

This clonotype was seen many times. This chain uses TRBV12-3 or TRBV12-4 with TRBJ2-5; weak D call: TRBD1 (5 bases). V was cut by 6 bases and J by 1 base, with 9 bases left in between. This CDR3 is built from 13 residues. The CDR3 loop reads CASRRGSQETQYF. In DNA, the CDR3 is TGTGCCAGCAGAAGGGGTAGCCAAGAGACCCAGTACTTC.

This clonotype was observed a few times. The V call is TRBV6-8, the J call TRBJ2-7, with D unclear. The germline gives CDR1 MNHGY, CDR2 SAAAGT. V shed 7 bases and J shed 0 bases, with 16 bases lying between them. The CDR3 length is 15 residues. Here the CDR3 DNA reads TGTGCCAGCAATTCGGACCTACCCCACTCCTACGAGCAGTACTTC. It yields the protein CASNSDLPHSYEQYF.

This clonotype was counted ten times or more. V and J are TRBV18 and TRBJ2-5, with D uncertain. Per the germline V gene, CDR1 is KGHSH and CDR2 is LQKENI. This CDR3 comprises 11 residues. Deletions cut 8 bases from V and 3 bases from J, with 7 bases between. CDR3 amino acids: CASSPKETQYF. CDR3 bases: TGTGCCAGCAGTCCAAAAGAGACCCAGTACTTC.

In its sample, this clonotype was seen many times. The chain links TRBV11-2 to TRBJ1-1; no reliable D call. The CDR3 runs to 16 residues. The V gene's germline CDR1 is SGHAT and CDR2 FQNNGV. The ends were cut back, 5 bases at V and 3 bases at J, with 19 bases in the middle. In DNA form, the CDR3 reads TGTGCCAGCAGCCGAGGCGAGGGTACCCTGGACACTGAAGCTTTCTTT. Translating it yields CASSRGEGTLDTEAFF. The variable domain in full, completed from reference TRBV11-2 and TRBJ1-1, reads EAGVAQSPRYKIIEKRQSVAFWCNPISGHATLYWYQQILGQGPKLLIQFQNNGVVDDSQLPKDRFSAERLKGVDSTLKIQPAKLEDSAVYLCASSRGEGTLDTEAFFGQGTRLTVV.

V gene TRBV2 combines with J gene TRBJ2-5; 11 bases are shared with TRBD2. The length of the CDR3 is 15 residues. After removal of 4 bases from V and 3 bases from J, the junction contained 4 bases not matched to a gene. Germline loops: CDR1 SNHLY, CDR2 FYNNEI. The CDR3 protein is CASSVGTSGEETQYF. CDR3 DNA: TGTGCCAGCAGTGTCGGGACTAGCGGAGAAGAGACCCAGTACTTC.

Many counts were recorded for this clonotype. The chain couples TRBV6-2 or TRBV6-3 to TRBJ2-5; 10 nucleotides align to TRBD2. The CDR3 totals 16 residues. Germline CDR1 and CDR2: MNHEY and SVGEGT. The junction had 10 bases not matched to a gene; V was cut back by 4 bases and J by 5 bases. This chain's CDR3 is CASSWRTSGAGETQYF. The DNA of the CDR3 is TGTGCCAGCAGTTGGAGGACTAGCGGAGCCGGCGAGACCCAGTACTTC.

The chain is built from TRBV25-1 and TRBJ1-2; 9 bases match TRBD1. V lost 3 bases to trimming and J lost 4 bases; unmatched junction nucleotides: 6. CDR3 length: 15 amino acids. Germline CDR1 MGHDK, CDR2 SYGVNS. The CDR3 loop reads CASSDPGTGFYGYTF. DNA of the CDR3: TGTGCCAGCAGTGATCCCGGGACAGGGTTCTATGGCTACACCTTC.

This clonotype was detected ten times or more. The chain has TRBV12-3 or TRBV12-4 and TRBJ2-6, with 7 bases identical to TRBD1. J gave up 2 bases and V 6 bases, and 1 base lay outside the gene matches. This CDR3 region has 14 residues. The CDR3 sequence: CASRGTAGANVLTF. The CDR3 region has the DNA TGTGCCAGCAGAGGGACAGCTGGGGCCAACGTCCTGACTTTC.

J is TRBJ2-2 and V is TRBV19; 7 nucleotides match TRBD2. The CDR3 is 15 amino acids. Per the germline V gene, CDR1 is LNHDA and CDR2 is SQIVND (reference sequence). Trimming removed 5 bases from V and 7 bases from J; junction bases left unmatched: 10. CDR3: CASSPLWGRGGELFF. CDR3 DNA sequence: TGTGCCAGTAGTCCCCTATGGGGGAGGGGCGGGGAGCTGTTTTTT.

The chain links TRBV7-2 to TRBJ1-1; weak D call: TRBD1 (5 bases). Germline CDR1 reads SGHTA; CDR2 reads FQGNSA. The CDR3 runs 15 residues. The V gene lost 1 base and the J gene lost 1 base, with 10 bases spanning the gap. CDR3 loop: CASSLGAGPNTEAFF. The CDR3 coding sequence is TGTGCCAGCAGCTTAGGGGCAGGGCCGAACACTGAAGCTTTCTTT.

This clonotype has ten or more counts. This chain links TRBV28 with TRBJ1-5; D not resolved. Trimming removed 6 bases at V and 6 bases at J, with 12 bases between. The CDR3 loop spans 13 amino acids. Germline-derived CDR1 and CDR2 are MDHEN and SYDVKM. This CDR3 reads CASSIGPAQPQHF. In nucleotides, the CDR3 is TGTGCCAGCAGCATCGGCCCGGCTCAGCCCCAGCATTTT.

This clonotype was detected many times. This sequence joins TRBV20-1 and TRBJ2-7; D might be TRBD2 (6 bases). V gave up 1 base and J gave up 3 bases, with 10 bases separating them. This CDR3 region has 13 residues. Germline CDR1 and CDR2: DFQATT and SNEGSKA (reference sequence). The CDR3 sequence: CSARAGANYEQYF. CDR3 nucleotide sequence: TGCAGTGCTAGAGCGGGAGCCAACTACGAGCAGTACTTC.

This clonotype was observed a handful of times. This chain links TRBV30 with TRBJ2-2; the D gene is possibly TRBD1 (5 bases). Germline V gives CDR1 GTSNPN, CDR2 SVGIG (reference sequence). The V gene lost 3 bases and the J gene lost 5 bases, with 10 bases spanning the gap. The CDR3 length is 13 residues. In nucleotides, the CDR3 is TGTGCCTGGAGCAGGGTACGGACCGGGGAGCTGTTTTTT. This gives the protein CAWSRVRTGELFF.

This clonotype showed up many times. The V gene is TRBV12-3 or TRBV12-4, the J gene TRBJ1-1, with TRBD1 matching over 7 bases. This CDR3 region has 15 residues. V gave up 5 bases and J gave up 4 bases; unmatched junction bases: 10. The CDR3 DNA follows: TGTGCCAGCAGTCCAACGACAGGGAGTGGCACTGAAGCTTTCTTT. It specifies CASSPTTGSGTEAFF.

This clonotype was picked up many times. V is TRBV24-1 and J is TRBJ1-1, with 8 bases matching TRBD1. Per germline, CDR1 KGHDR and CDR2 SFDVKD. V shed 7 bases, J shed 2 bases, and the junction held 8 bases outside the gene matches. The CDR3 runs 15 residues. In DNA form, the CDR3 reads TGTGCCACCAGCCGATCCGGACAGGGCAACACTGAAGCTTTCTTT. Protein product: CATSRSGQGNTEAFF.